The T cell receptor (beta chain) described here comes from a study of CD8 T cells in Susac syndrome. The CDR3 consists of 17 residues. V was clipped by 6 bases and J by 0 bases, with 20 bases between them. Germline values: CDR1 LNHDA, CDR2 SQIVND (reference sequence). It was with random hexamers that about 0.45 to 1 ug RNA was reverse transcribed. Amplification of TCR beta CDR3 by immunoSEQ multiplex PCR spanned 54 Vbeta and 13 Jbeta. MiXCR, applied by TCRdb to the immunoSEQ multiplex PCR reads, yields one record per CDR3 protein. Here the sample spans 150,000 or so distinct CDR3 sequences, 93% being singletons. TCR beta sequences were obtained from blood CD8+ and CD4+ T cells.

The sequencing input was CD4+ T cells from PBMCs. The V gene is TRBV19, the J gene TRBJ1-1; D is possibly TRBD1 (6 bases). This clonotype was obtained from a human donor in good health. DNA of the CDR3: TGTGCCAGTAGCCATGAGACAGGATACTATATGAACACTGAAGCTTTCTTT. Encoded protein: CASSHETGYYMNTEAFF.